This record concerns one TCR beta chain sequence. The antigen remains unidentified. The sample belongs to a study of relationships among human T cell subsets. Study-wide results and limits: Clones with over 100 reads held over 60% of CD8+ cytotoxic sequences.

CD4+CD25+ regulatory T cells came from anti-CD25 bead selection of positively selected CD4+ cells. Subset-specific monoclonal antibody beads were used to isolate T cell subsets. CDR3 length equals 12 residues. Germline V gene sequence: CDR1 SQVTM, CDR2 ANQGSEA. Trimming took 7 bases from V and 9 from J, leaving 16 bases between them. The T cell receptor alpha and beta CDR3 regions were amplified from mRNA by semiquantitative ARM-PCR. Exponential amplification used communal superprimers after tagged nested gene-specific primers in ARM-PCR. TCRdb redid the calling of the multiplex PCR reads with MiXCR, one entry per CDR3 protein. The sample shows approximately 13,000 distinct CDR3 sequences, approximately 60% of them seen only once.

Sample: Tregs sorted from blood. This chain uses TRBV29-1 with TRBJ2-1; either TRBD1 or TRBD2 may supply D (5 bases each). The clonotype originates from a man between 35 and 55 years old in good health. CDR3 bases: TGCAGCGCTCGGCGAGGGGACGCTGAGCAGTTCTTC. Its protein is CSARRGDAEQFF.